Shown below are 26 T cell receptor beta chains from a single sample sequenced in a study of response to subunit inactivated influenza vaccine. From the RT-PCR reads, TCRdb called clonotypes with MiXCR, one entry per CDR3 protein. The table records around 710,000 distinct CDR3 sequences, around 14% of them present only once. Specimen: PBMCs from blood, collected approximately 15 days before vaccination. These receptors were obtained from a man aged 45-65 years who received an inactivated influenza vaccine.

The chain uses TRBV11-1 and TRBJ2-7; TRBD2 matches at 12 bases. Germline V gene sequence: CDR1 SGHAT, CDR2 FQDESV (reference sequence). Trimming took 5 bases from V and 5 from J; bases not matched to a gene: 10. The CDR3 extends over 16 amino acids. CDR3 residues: CASSPTLTSGSHEQYF. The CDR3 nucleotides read TGTGCCAGCAGCCCCACCTTGACTAGCGGGAGCCACGAGCAGTACTTC.

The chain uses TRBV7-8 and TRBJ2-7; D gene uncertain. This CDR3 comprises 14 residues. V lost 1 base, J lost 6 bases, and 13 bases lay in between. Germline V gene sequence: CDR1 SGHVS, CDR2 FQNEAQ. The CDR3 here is CASSLETGYFEQYF. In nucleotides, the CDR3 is TGTGCCAGCAGCTTAGAGACGGGCTACTTCGAGCAGTACTTC.

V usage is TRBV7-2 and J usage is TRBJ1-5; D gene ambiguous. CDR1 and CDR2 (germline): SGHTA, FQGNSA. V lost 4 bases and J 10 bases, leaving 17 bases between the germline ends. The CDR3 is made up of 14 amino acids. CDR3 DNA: TGTGCCAGCAGCTACGATCGAAGGGTGCCCCCCCAGCATTTT. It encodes CASSYDRRVPPQHF.

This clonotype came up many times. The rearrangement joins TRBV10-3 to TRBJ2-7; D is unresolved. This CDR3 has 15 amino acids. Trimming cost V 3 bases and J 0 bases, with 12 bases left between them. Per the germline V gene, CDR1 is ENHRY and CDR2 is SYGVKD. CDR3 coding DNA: TGTGCCATCAGTGACGTCCAGCAAGGCTCCTACGAGCAGTACTTC. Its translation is CAISDVQQGSYEQYF.

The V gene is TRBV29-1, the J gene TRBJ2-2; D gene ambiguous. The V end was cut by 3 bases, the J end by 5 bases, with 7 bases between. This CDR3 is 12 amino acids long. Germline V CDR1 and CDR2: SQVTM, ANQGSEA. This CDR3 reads CSVDSLTGELFF. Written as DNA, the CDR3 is TGCAGCGTTGACTCCTTGACCGGGGAGCTGTTTTTT.

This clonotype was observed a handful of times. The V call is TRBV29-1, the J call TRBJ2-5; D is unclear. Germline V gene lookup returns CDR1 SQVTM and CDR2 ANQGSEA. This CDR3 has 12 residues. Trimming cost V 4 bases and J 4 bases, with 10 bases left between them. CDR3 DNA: TGCAGCGTTGGTTATAGGCGAGAGACCCAGTACTTC. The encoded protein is CSVGYRRETQYF.

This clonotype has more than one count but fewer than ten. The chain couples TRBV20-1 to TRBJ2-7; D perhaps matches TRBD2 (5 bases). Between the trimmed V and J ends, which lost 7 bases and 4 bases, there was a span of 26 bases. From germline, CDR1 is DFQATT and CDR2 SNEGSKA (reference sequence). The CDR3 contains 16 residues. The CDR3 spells CSVVNVGSGIIYEQYF. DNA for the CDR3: TGCAGTGTAGTTAATGTGGGTTCGGGAATTATATACGAGCAGTACTTC.

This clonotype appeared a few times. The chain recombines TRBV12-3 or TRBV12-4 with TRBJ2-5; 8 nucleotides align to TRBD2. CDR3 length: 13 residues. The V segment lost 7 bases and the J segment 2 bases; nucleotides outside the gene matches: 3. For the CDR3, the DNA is TGTGCCAGCAACCGCGGGAGGCAAGAGACCCAGTACTTC. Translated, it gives CASNRGRQETQYF.

This CDR3 is CASGARKGPEAFF. The CDR3 DNA is TGTGCCAGCGGCGCTCGAAAGGGACCTGAAGCTTTCTTT. The chain has TRBV7-9 and TRBJ1-1; maybe TRBD1 (5 bases). Per the germline V gene, CDR1 is SEHNR and CDR2 is FQNEAQ (reference sequence). Trimming pared 8 bases from V and 6 bases from J, leaving 16 bases between. This CDR3 has 13 amino acids.

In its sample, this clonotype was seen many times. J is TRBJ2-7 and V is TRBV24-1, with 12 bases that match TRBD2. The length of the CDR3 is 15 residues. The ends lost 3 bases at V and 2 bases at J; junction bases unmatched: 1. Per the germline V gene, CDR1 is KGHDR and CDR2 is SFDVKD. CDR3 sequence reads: CATSDPSGGAYEQYF. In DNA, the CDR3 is TGTGCCACCAGTGATCCTAGCGGGGGGGCCTACGAGCAGTACTTC.

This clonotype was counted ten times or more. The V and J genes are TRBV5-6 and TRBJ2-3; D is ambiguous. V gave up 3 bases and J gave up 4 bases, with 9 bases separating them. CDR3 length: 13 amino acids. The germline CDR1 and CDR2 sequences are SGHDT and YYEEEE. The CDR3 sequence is CASSSQGPDTQYF. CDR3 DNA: TGTGCCAGCAGCTCGCAAGGTCCAGATACGCAGTATTTT. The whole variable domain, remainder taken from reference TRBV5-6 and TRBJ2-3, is DAGVTQSPTHLIKTRGQQVTLRCSPKSGHDTVSWYQQALGQGPQFIFQYYEEEERQRGNFPDRFSGHQFPNYSSELNVNALLLGDSALYLCASSSQGPDTQYFGPGTRLTVL.

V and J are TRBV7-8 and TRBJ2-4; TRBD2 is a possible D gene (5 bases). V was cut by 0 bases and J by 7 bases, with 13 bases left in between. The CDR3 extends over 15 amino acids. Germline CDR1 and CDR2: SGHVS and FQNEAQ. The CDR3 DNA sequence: TGTGCCAGCAGCTTAGCATTTCGGGGTCGGAACATTCAGTACTTC. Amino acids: CASSLAFRGRNIQYF.

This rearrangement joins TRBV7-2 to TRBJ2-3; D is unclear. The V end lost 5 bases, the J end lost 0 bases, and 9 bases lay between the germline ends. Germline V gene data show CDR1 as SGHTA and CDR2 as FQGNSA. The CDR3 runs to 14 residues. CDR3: CASSVSPSTDTQYF. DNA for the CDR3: TGTGCCAGCAGCGTCAGTCCAAGCACAGATACGCAGTATTTT.

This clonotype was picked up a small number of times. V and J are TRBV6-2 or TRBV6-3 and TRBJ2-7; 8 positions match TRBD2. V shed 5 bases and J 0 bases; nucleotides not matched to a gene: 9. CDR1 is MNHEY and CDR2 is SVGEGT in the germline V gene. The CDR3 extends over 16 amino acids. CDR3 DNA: TGTGCCAGCAGTACCCCCTTAGCGGGGTCCTCCTACGAGCAGTACTTC. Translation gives CASSTPLAGSSYEQYF.

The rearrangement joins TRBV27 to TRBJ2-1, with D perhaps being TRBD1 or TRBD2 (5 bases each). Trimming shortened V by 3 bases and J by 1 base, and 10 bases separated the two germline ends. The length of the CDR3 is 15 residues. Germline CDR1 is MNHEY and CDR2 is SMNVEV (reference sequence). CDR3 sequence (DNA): TGTGCCAGCAGTTTTGGGACCGTTTCCTACAATGAGCAGTTCTTC. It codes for CASSFGTVSYNEQFF.

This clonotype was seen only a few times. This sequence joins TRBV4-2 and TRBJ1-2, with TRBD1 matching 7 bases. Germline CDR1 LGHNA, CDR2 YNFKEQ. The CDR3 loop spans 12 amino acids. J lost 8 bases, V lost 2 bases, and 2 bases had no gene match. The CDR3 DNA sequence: TGTGCCAGCAGCCAACAGGGGGAGGGCTACACCTTC. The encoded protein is CASSQQGEGYTF.

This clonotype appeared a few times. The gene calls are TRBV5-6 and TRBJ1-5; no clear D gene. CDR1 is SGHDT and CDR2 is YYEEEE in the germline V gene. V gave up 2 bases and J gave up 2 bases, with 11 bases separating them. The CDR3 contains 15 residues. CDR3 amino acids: CASSLSKAGNQPQHF. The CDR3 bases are TGTGCCAGCAGCTTAAGTAAGGCGGGCAATCAGCCCCAGCATTTT.

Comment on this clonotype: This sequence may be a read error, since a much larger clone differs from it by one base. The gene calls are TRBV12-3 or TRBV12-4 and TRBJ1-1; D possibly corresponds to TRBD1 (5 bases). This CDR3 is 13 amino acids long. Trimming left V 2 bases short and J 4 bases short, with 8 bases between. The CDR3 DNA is TGTGCCAGCAGTTTACGAGGGACCACTGAAGCTTTCTTT. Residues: CASSLRGTTEAFF.

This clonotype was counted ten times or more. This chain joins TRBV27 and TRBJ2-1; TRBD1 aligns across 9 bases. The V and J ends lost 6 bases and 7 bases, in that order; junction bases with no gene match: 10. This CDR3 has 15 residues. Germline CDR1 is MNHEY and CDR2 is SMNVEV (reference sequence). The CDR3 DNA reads TGTGCCAGCAGACAGGGGGCCGTATCTTCGAATGAGCAGTTCTTC. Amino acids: CASRQGAVSSNEQFF.

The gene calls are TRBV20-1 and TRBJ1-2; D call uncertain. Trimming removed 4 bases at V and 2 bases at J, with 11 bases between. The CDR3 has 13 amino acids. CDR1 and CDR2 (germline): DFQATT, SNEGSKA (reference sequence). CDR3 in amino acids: CSAKAPGNYGYTF. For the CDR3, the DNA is TGCAGTGCTAAAGCACCGGGGAACTATGGCTACACCTTC.

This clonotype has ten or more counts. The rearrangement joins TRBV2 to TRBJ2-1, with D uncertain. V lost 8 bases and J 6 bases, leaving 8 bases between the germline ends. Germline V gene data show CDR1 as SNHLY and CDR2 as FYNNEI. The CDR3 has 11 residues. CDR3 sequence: CASRAVNEQFF. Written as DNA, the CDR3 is TGTGCCAGCCGGGCGGTCAATGAGCAGTTCTTC.

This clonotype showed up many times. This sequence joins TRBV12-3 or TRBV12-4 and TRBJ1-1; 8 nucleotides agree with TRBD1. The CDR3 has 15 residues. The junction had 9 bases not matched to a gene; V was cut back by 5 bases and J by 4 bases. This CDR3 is CASSLQGVRGTEAFF. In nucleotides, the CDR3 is TGTGCCAGCAGTCTACAGGGGGTGCGGGGCACTGAAGCTTTCTTT.

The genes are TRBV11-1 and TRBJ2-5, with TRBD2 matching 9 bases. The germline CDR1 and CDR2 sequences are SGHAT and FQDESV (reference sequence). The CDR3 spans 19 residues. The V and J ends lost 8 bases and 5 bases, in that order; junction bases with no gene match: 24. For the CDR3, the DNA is TGTGCCAGCGGATTGCGCCGAATAGCGGGAGAACCTCTGAGGGAGACCCAGTACTTC. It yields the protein CASGLRRIAGEPLRETQYF.

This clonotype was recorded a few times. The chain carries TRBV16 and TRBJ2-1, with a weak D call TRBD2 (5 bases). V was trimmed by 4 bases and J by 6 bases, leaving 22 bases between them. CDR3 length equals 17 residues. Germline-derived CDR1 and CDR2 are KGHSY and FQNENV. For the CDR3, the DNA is TGTGCCAGCAGCCTCAAACAATCTCGGGGTTTGGGCAATGAGCAGTTCTTC. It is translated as CASSLKQSRGLGNEQFF.

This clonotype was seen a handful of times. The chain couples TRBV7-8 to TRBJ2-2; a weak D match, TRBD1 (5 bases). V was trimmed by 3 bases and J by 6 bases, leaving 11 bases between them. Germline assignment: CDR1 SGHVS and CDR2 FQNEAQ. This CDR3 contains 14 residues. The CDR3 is CASSLGPPPGELFF. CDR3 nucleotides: TGTGCCAGCAGCTTGGGGCCACCACCCGGGGAGCTGTTTTTT.

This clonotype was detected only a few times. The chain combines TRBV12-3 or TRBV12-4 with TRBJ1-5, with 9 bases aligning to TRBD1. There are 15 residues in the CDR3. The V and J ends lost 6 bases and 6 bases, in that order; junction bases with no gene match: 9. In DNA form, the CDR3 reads TGTGCCAGCAGCTCCAGACAGGGGGAGAGTCAGCCCCAGCATTTT. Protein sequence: CASSSRQGESQPQHF.